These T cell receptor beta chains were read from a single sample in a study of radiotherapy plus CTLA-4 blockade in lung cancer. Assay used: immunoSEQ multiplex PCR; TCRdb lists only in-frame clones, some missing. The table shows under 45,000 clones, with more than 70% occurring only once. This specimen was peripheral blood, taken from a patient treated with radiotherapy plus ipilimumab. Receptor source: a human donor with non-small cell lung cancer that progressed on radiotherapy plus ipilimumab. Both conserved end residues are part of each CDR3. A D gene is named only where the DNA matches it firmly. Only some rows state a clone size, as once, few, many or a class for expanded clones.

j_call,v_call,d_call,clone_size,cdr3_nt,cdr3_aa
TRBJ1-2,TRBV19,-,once,TGTGCCAGTACCGGAGGGGACCGATTAAGGGATGGCTACACCTTC,CASTGGDRLRDGYTF
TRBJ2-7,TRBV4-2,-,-,TGTGCCAGCAGCTCAGACTTCTCCTACGAGCAGTACTTC,CASSSDFSYEQYF
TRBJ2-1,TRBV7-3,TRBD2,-,TGTGCCAGCAGCTCCTGGACTAGCGGGGGGAGGAATGAGCAGTTCTTC,CASSSWTSGGRNEQFF
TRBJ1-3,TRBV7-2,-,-,TGTGCCAGCAGCTTAGCGACCGGCATGGAGGGAAACACCATATATTTT,CASSLATGMEGNTIYF
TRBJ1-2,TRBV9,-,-,TGTGCCAGCAGCGTGGCGGAAGCTAACTATGGCTACACCTTC,CASSVAEANYGYTF
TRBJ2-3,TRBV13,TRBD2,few,TGTGCCAGCAGCTTAGGCCTGGCGGGGGGCGGTGGAGATACGCAGTATTTT,CASSLGLAGGGGDTQYF
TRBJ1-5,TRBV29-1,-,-,TGCAGCGTCAGAGACAACCACAATCAGCCCCAGCATTTT,CSVRDNHNQPQHF
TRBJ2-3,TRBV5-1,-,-,TGCGCCAGCAGCTTCGTAGGGGGGGCCGCAGATACGCAGTATTTT,CASSFVGGAADTQYF
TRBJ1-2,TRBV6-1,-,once,TGTGCCGGACAGAACGATCCCCCTAACTATGGCTACACCTTC,CAGQNDPPNYGYTF
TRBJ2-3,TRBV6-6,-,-,TGTGCCAGCGGCTCTCAACTAGCCAAGTCCTCAGATACGCAGTATTTT,CASGSQLAKSSDTQYF
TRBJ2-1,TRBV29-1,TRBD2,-,TGCAGCGTTGGGAGCGGGGGAGCCTACAATGAGCAGTTCTTC,CSVGSGGAYNEQFF
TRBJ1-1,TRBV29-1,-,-,TGCAGCGTTAACTCTAGGCTGAACACTGAAGCTTTCTTT,CSVNSRLNTEAFF
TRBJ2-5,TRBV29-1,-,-,TGCAGCGTTCGGACTAACCAAGAGACCCAGTACTTC,CSVRTNQETQYF
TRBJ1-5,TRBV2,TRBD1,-,TGTGCCAGCAGCGAATCGGCACCGGGACAGCATAGCAATCAGCCCCAGCATTTT,CASSESAPGQHSNQPQHF
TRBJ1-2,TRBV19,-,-,TGTGCCAGTAGTATAGATCGGCAGGGATGGGGCTATGGCTACACCTTC,CASSIDRQGWGYGYTF
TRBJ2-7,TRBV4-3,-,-,TGCGCCAGCAGCCAAGATCGAACAGGGCCCTACGAGCAGTACTTC,CASSQDRTGPYEQYF
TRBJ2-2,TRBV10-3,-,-,TGTGCCATCACGTCAGGGGTCTATCGTAGCGGGGAGCTGTTTTTT,CAITSGVYRSGELFF
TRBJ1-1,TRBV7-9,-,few,TGTGCCAGCAGCCAGACGGGGGGGGCTGTGAACACTGAAGCTTTCTTT,CASSQTGGAVNTEAFF
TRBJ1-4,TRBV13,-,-,TGTGCCAGCAGCCAACGGGGGGCAGGGAATGAAAAACTGTTTTTT,CASSQRGAGNEKLFF
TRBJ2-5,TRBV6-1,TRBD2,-,TGTGCCAGCAGGGGACGGGGGGGAGGGGAGACCCAGTACTTC,CASRGRGGGETQYF